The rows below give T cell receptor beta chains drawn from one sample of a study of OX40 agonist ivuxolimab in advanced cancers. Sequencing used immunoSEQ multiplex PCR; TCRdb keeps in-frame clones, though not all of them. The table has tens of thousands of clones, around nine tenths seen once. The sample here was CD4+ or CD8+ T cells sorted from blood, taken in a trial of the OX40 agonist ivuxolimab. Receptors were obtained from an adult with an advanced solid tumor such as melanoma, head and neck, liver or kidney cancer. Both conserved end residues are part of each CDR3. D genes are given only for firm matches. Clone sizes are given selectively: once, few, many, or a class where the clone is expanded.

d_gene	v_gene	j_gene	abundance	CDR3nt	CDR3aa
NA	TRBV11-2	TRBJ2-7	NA	TGTGCCAGCAGCACCGTCCTCGGCCGCGAGCAGTACTTC	CASSTVLGREQYF
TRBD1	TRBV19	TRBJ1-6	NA	TGTGCCAGTAGTCCGGCTCAGGGGGCCTATTCACCCCTCCACTTT	CASSPAQGAYSPLHF
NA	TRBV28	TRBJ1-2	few	TGTGCCAGCAGTCGTCCAGGGGATGGCTACACCTTC	CASSRPGDGYTF
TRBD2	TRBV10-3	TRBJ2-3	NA	TGTGCCATCAGTGAGTCATCGCGGGAGGGGACAGATACGCAGTATTTT	CAISESSREGTDTQYF
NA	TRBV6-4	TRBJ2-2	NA	TGTGCCAGCAGTGACTCGTTAGCGACCGGGGAGCTGTTTTTT	CASSDSLATGELFF
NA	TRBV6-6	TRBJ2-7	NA	TGTGCCAGCAGCCTTTCGGGCTACGAGCAGTACTTC	CASSLSGYEQYF
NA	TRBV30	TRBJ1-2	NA	TGTGCCTGGAGTGGGGGGGGATACTATGGCTACACCTTC	CAWSGGGYYGYTF
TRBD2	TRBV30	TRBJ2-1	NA	TGTGCCTGGACCCCGGGACTAGCGGGGACCAATGAGCAGTTCTTC	CAWTPGLAGTNEQFF
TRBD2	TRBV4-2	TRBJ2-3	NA	TGTGCCAGCAGCCCGACTAGCGGGAGCACAGATACGCAGTATTTT	CASSPTSGSTDTQYF
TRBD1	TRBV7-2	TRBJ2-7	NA	TGTGCCAGCAGCTTAGTAGCGGGACAGGGGATATACGAGCAGTACTTC	CASSLVAGQGIYEQYF
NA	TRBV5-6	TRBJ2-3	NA	TGTGCCAGCAGCTTCGGGGGCACAGATACGCAGTATTTT	CASSFGGTDTQYF
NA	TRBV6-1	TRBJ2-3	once	TGTGCCAGCAGTGAATTGGCAGGGGGGGACGCCCGGGGTCCTTCAGATACGCAGTATTTT	CASSELAGGDARGPSDTQYF
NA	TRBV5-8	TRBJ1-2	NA	TGTGCCAGCAGCTTCTCCGGATACTATGGCTACACCTTC	CASSFSGYYGYTF
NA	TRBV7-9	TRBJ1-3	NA	TGTGCCAGCAGCTTAGCAGGGTCTCGAAACACCATATATTTT	CASSLAGSRNTIYF
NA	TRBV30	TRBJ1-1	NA	TGTGCCTGGAGTGTAACGGGGTGGGACACTGAAGCTTTCTTT	CAWSVTGWDTEAFF
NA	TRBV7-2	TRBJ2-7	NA	TGTGCCAGCAGCTTGGCCGGGGGAACCTACGAGCAGTACTTC	CASSLAGGTYEQYF
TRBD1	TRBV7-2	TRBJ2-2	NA	TGTGCCAGCAGCCTAAACAGGGGGACCGGGGAGCTGTTTTTT	CASSLNRGTGELFF
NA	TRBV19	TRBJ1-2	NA	TGTGCCAGTAGACCCTTCGGGACGAATAACTATGGCTACACCTTC	CASRPFGTNNYGYTF
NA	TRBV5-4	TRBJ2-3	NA	TGTGCCAGCAGCTTGGATCTAGACTCAGATACGCAGTATTTT	CASSLDLDSDTQYF
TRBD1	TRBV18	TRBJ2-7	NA	TGTGCCAGCTCATCCGGGACAGGGGCCTACGAGCAGTACTTC	CASSSGTGAYEQYF
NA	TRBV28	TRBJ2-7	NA	TGTGCCAGCAATGCAGGACACTACGAGCAGTACTTC	CASNAGHYEQYF
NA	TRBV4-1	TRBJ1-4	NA	TGCGCCAGCAGCCAAGATCAGGGAGGAGTTGAAAAACTGTTTTTT	CASSQDQGGVEKLFF
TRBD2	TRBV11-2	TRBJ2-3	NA	TGTGCCAGCAGCCGTAGCGGGGGGTCCACAGATACGCAGTATTTT	CASSRSGGSTDTQYF
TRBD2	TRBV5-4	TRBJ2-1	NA	TGTGCCAGCAGCTTAGCGGGAGTCACCTACAATGAGCAGTTCTTC	CASSLAGVTYNEQFF
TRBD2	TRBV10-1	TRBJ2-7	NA	TGCGCCAGCAATAACCTAGCGGGCCCCTCCTACGAGCAGTACTTC	CASNNLAGPSYEQYF
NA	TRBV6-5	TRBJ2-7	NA	TGTGCCAGCCAACCGCAGGCCACACCGACATACGAGCAGTACTTC	CASQPQATPTYEQYF
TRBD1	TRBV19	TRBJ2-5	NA	TGTGCCAGTAGTATAGATCAGGGGGACCAGTACTTC	CASSIDQGDQYF
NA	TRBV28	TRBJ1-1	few	TGTGCCAGCAGTTTCCTGACTCGAGAAGCTTTCTTT	CASSFLTREAFF
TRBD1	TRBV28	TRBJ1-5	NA	TGTGCCAGCAGTCCCGGTCGACAGGGCCTACGGCAGCCCCAGCATTTT	CASSPGRQGLRQPQHF
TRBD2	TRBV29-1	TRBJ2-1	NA	TGCAGCGTTGAGGACGGGAGGACTTACAATGAGCAGTTCTTC	CSVEDGRTYNEQFF
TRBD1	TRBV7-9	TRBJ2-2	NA	TGTGCCAGCAGCTCGACAGGGAGGAACACCGGGGAGCTGTTTTTT	CASSSTGRNTGELFF
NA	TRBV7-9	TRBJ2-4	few	TGTGCCAGCAGCTTAGGCGAGGGAAACATTCAGTACTTC	CASSLGEGNIQYF
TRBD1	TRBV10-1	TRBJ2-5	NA	TGCGCCAGCAGTGCTAACAGGGGGATCGAGACCCAGTACTTC	CASSANRGIETQYF
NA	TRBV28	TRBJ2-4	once	TGTGCCAGCCAAGCAGGGGATCGGAAAAACATTCAGTACTTC	CASQAGDRKNIQYF
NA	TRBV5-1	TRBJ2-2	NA	TGCGCCAGCAGCCTGAACACCGGGGAGCTGTTTTTT	CASSLNTGELFF
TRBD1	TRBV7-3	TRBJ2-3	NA	TGTGCCAGCAGCTTAACCCGGGACAGGAGCACAGATACGCAGTATTTT	CASSLTRDRSTDTQYF
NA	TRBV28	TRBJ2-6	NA	TGTGCCAGCACGGGGGACGCTGGGGCCAACGTCCTGACTTTC	CASTGDAGANVLTF
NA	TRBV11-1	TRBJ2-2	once	TGTGCCAGCAGCCGCACAGGAACCGCGAACACCGGGGAGCTGTTTTTT	CASSRTGTANTGELFF
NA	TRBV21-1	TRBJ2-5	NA	TGTGCCAGCAGCTTACGGGGGACCCAGTACTTC	CASSLRGTQYF
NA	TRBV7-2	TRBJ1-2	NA	TGTGCCAGCAGCTTAGACTCGAACTATGGCTACACCTTC	CASSLDSNYGYTF
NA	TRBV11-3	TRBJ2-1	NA	TGTGCCAGCAGCTTAGGTCGGGCCAACAATGAGCAGTTCTTC	CASSLGRANNEQFF
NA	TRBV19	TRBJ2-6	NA	TGTGCCAGCTCTCTTCCTGGGGCCAACGTCCTGACTTTC	CASSLPGANVLTF
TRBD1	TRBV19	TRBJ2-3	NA	TGTGCCAGTAGTACCACAGGGGTTAGCACAGATACGCAGTATTTT	CASSTTGVSTDTQYF